The 18 T cell receptor beta chains listed next were all sequenced from one sample in a study of blood T cells in healthy people across ages. A sample-barcoded 5' primer and a J-beta primer mix were used in a second PCR of roughly 7 to 11 cycles. TCRdb re-analysed the 5' RACE reads in MiXCR, keeping a single row per CDR3 protein. The repertoire holds fewer than 950,000 distinct CDR3 sequences, roughly 40% seen once, with approximately 12% in the top ten. The specimen was blood. The source of these receptors is a man between 18 and 35 years old in good health.

The chain carries TRBV19 and TRBJ2-3; 10 positions agree with TRBD2. Germline assignment: CDR1 LNHDA and CDR2 SQIVND (reference sequence). The CDR3 loop spans 13 amino acids. Losses at the gene ends were 9 bases for V and 6 bases for J; bases not matched to a gene: 6. CDR3 loop: CASRQTSGDTQYF. CDR3 nucleotide sequence: TGTGCCAGCCGACAGACTAGCGGGGATACGCAGTATTTT.

V usage is TRBV19 and J usage is TRBJ2-3; D gene ambiguous. Germline assignment: CDR1 LNHDA and CDR2 SQIVND (reference sequence). This CDR3 has 15 residues. The V gene lost 6 bases and the J gene lost 3 bases, with 16 bases spanning the gap. The chain's CDR3 is CASSSPGVGTDTQYF. CDR3 bases: TGTGCCAGTAGCTCCCCTGGCGTTGGGACAGATACGCAGTATTTT. Full variable domain (rest looked up from reference TRBV19 and TRBJ2-3): DGGITQSPKYLFRKEGQNVTLSCEQNLNHDAMYWYRQDPGQGLRLIYYSQIVNDFQKGDIAEGYSVSREKKESFPLTVTSAQKNPTAFYLCASSSPGVGTDTQYFGPGTRLTVL.

V and J are TRBV7-6 and TRBJ1-1; D gene unclear. CDR1 and CDR2 from the germline V gene are SGHVS and FNYEAQ. The CDR3 length is 14 residues. Trimming took 2 bases from V and 3 from J, leaving 10 bases between them. CDR3 nucleotide sequence: TGTGCCAGCAGCTTAAACCACGGGGACACTGAAGCTTTCTTT. Protein sequence: CASSLNHGDTEAFF.

This clonotype was seen more than once but under ten times. The chain uses TRBV15 and TRBJ2-1, with a tentative D call TRBD2 (5 bases). The CDR3 runs to 15 residues. Germline assignment: CDR1 LNHNV and CDR2 YYDKDF (reference sequence). Trimming pared 3 bases from V and 8 bases from J, leaving 17 bases between. The CDR3 spells CATSRSGWKGDEQFF. In DNA, the CDR3 is TGTGCCACCAGCAGGTCGGGGTGGAAGGGCGATGAGCAGTTCTTC.

The J gene is TRBJ2-2, the V gene TRBV7-8; no definite D call. V gave up 1 base and J gave up 6 bases, with 15 bases separating them. Per the germline V gene, CDR1 is SGHVS and CDR2 is FQNEAQ. CDR3 length: 16 amino acids. Here the CDR3 DNA reads TGTGCCAGCAGCTTAGGGTCTCTGGGTGCCCCCGGGGAGCTGTTTTTT. Translating gives CASSLGSLGAPGELFF.

On this clonotype: Given a much more abundant clone one base away, this may be a read error. The V gene is TRBV5-1, the J gene TRBJ2-7; D may match TRBD1 or TRBD2 (6 bases each). The DNA matches TRBJ2-4 better at its end, which makes the J call doubtful. CDR1 and CDR2 from the germline V gene are SGHRS and YFSETQ. The CDR3 has 15 amino acids. The CDR3 reads CANSLEGETKNIQYF. CDR3 coding DNA: TGCGCCAACAGCTTGGAGGGGGAAACCAAAAACATTCAGTACTTC.

Here the CDR3 reads CSARGGAGTQYF. The CDR3 DNA is TGCAGTGCTAGGGGGGGAGCGGGTACGCAGTATTTT. V and J are TRBV20-1 and TRBJ2-3; D is possibly TRBD2 (6 bases). Trimming removed 3 bases at V and 8 bases at J, with 12 bases between. Germline values: CDR1 DFQATT, CDR2 SNEGSKA (reference sequence). This CDR3 is 12 amino acids long.

There are many counts of this clonotype. The V gene is TRBV5-1, the J gene TRBJ2-3; D gene unclear. The CDR3 is made up of 13 amino acids. In germline, CDR1 is SGHRS, CDR2 YFSETQ. V shed 1 base and J shed 6 bases, with 9 bases lying between them. The CDR3 reads CASSLLGVDTQYF. CDR3 nucleotides: TGCGCCAGCAGCTTGCTTGGGGTCGATACGCAGTATTTT.

V is TRBV12-3 or TRBV12-4 and J is TRBJ2-1; 12 nucleotides align to TRBD2. The CDR3 consists of 16 residues. J lost 8 bases, V lost 6 bases, and 11 bases had no gene match. The CDR3 coding sequence is TGTGCCAGCAGGGGACTTAGACTAGCGGGGGTCTATGAGCAGTTCTTC. Protein: CASRGLRLAGVYEQFF.

This clonotype was detected many times. The chain recombines TRBV2 with TRBJ2-1; possibly TRBD1 or TRBD2 for D (5 bases each). This CDR3 is built from 14 residues. V gave up 4 bases and J gave up 9 bases, with 16 bases separating them. Germline loops: CDR1 SNHLY, CDR2 FYNNEI. The CDR3: CASSVGYQGPEQFF. DNA for the CDR3: TGTGCCAGCAGTGTTGGGTATCAGGGACCTGAGCAGTTCTTC.

Points on this clonotype: A clone one base away is much larger, so this may be a read error. CDR3 sequence: CSARRLGSANTDMQYF. DNA of the CDR3: TGCAGTGCTAGACGTCTAGGTAGCGCCAACACAGATATGCAGTATTTT. The J gene is TRBJ2-3, the V gene TRBV20-1; D may be TRBD2 (5 bases). Per germline, CDR1 DFQATT and CDR2 SNEGSKA (reference sequence). The CDR3 consists of 16 residues.

V and J are TRBV21-1 and TRBJ2-7; the DNA was not compared with TRBD1, the D call given in the table. TRBV21-1 is assigned pseudogene status. CDR3 size: 14 residues. The CDR3 sequence is CASESQGVGYEQYF. DNA of the CDR3: TGTGCCAGCGAGAGTCAGGGCGTCGGGTACGAGCAGTACTTC.

This clonotype has a handful of counts. The germline gene is not matched at one end of the junction; a read error may be the cause. The chain carries TRBV6-5 and TRBJ1-6; no clear D. Germline loops: CDR1 MNHEY, CDR2 SVGAGI. The CDR3 length is 13 residues. The CDR3 loop reads CASSYAPEAPPHF. CDR3 nucleotide sequence: TGTGCCAGCAGTTACGCCCCGGAGGCACCCCCCCACTTT.

This clonotype occurred a few times. The chain couples TRBV9 to TRBJ2-1; the match to TRBD1 covers 8 bases. In germline, CDR1 is SGDLS, CDR2 YYNGEE. There are 13 residues in the CDR3. V was pared by 4 bases and J by 9 bases, with 6 bases of the junction left unmatched. The CDR3 bases are TGTGCCAGCAGCCTACAGGGGGGTAGTGAGCAGTTCTTC. Translating gives CASSLQGGSEQFF.

This clonotype was counted between two and nine times. The rearrangement joins TRBV7-2 to TRBJ1-2; possibly TRBD1 for D (6 bases). Germline CDR1 is SGHTA and CDR2 is FQGNSA. V gave up 0 bases and J gave up 8 bases, with 10 bases separating them. The CDR3 runs to 13 residues. CDR3 nucleotides: TGTGCCAGCAGCTTAGCGGACAGCGCCGGCTACACCTTC. This encodes CASSLADSAGYTF.

This clonotype was counted between two and nine times. The CDR3 region is CASSVQSPDTQYF. In DNA, the CDR3 is TGTGCCAGCAGTGTTCAGTCTCCAGATACGCAGTATTTT. The chain recombines TRBV12-3 or TRBV12-4 with TRBJ2-3; D call uncertain. The length of the CDR3 is 13 residues. Trimming removed 5 bases at V and 4 bases at J, with 10 bases between.

The chain carries TRBV20-1 and TRBJ1-2; 7 bases line up with TRBD1. The length of the CDR3 is 16 residues. V lost 1 base and J lost 3; bases outside the gene matches: 11. Germline V gene data show CDR1 as DFQATT and CDR2 as SNEGSKA (reference sequence). CDR3 coding DNA: TGCAGTGCTAGAGCTAGTAACAGGGGCGCCCACTATGGCTACACCTTC. Translated, it gives CSARASNRGAHYGYTF.

The rearrangement uses TRBV27 and TRBJ1-2; no clear D gene. This CDR3 has 13 amino acids. Trimming took 4 bases from V and 4 from J, leaving 10 bases between them. Germline lookup yields CDR1 MNHEY and CDR2 SMNVEV (reference sequence). CDR3 nucleotides: TGTGCCAGCAGTTCAGCGACCGTCTATGGCTACACCTTC. Translated: CASSSATVYGYTF.